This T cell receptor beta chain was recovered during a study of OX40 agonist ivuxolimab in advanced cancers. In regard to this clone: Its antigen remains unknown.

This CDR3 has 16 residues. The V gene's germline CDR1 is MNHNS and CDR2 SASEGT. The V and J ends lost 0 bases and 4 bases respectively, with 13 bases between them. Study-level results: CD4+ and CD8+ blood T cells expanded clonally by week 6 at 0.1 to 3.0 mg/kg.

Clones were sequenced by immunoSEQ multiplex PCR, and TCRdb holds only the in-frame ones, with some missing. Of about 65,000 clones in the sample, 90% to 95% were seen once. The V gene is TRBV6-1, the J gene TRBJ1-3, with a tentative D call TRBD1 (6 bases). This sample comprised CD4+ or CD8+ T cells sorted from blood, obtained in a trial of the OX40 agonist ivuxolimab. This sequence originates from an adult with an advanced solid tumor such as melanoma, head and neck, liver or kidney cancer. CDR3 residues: CASSEARGAFGNTIYF. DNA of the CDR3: TGTGCCAGCAGTGAAGCAAGGGGGGCATTCGGAAACACCATATATTTT.